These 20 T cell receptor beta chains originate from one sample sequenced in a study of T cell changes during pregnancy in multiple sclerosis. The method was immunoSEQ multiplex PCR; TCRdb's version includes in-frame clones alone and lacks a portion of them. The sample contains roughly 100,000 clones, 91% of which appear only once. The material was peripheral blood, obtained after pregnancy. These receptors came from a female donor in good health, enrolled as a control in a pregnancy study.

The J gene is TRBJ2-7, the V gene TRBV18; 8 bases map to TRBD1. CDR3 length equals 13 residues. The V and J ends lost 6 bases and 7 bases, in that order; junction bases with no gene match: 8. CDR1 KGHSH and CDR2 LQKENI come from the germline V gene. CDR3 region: CASSTDRGEEQYF. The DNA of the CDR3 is TGTGCCAGCTCCACAGACAGGGGCGAAGAGCAGTACTTC.

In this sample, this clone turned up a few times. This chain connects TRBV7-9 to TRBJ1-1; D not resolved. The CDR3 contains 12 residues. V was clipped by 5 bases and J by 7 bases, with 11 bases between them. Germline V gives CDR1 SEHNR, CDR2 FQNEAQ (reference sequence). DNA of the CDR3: TGTGCCAGCAGCCCCCGCGGCATTGAAGCTTTCTTT. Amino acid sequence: CASSPRGIEAFF.

The CDR3 DNA follows: TGTGCCAGCAGCTTAACGACGAACAGGAACACTGAAGCTTTCTTT. Protein sequence: CASSLTTNRNTEAFF. The chain has TRBV7-3 and TRBJ1-1, with D unresolved. Germline V gene lookup returns CDR1 SGHTA and CDR2 FQGTGA. V lost 0 bases and J lost 1, with 9 bases in between. The CDR3 is 15 amino acids.

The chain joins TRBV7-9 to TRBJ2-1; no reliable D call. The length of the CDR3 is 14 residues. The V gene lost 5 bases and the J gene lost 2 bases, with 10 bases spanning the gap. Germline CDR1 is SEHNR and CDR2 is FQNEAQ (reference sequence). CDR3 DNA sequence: TGTGCCAGCAGCCGTGGCGGAGCCTACAATGAGCAGTTCTTC. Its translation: CASSRGGAYNEQFF.

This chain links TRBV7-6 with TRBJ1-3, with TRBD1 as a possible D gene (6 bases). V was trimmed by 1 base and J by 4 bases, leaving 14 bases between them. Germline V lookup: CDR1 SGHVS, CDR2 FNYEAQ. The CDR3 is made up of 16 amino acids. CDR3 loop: CASSLDLGAIGNTIYF. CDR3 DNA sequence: TGTGCCAGCAGCTTAGATCTGGGGGCTATAGGAAACACCATATATTTT.

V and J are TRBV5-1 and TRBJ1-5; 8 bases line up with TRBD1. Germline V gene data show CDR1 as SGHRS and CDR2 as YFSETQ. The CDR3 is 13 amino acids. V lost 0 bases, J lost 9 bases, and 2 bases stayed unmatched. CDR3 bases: TGCGCCAGCAGCTTGGCACAGGGGGGGCCCCAGCATTTT. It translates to CASSLAQGGPQHF.

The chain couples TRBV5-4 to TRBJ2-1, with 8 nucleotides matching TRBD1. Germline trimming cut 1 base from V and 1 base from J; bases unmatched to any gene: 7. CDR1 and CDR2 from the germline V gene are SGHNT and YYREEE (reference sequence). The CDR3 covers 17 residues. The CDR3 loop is CASSLSWTGSSYNEQFF. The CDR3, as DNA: TGTGCCAGCAGCTTGTCTTGGACAGGGTCTTCCTACAATGAGCAGTTCTTC.

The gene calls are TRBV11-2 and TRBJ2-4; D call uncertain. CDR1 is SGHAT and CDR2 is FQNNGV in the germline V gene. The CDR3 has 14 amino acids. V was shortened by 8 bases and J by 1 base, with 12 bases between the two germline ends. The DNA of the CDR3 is TGTGCCAGCGCGGCGAGTTGGGCCAAAAACATTCAGTACTTC. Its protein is CASAASWAKNIQYF.

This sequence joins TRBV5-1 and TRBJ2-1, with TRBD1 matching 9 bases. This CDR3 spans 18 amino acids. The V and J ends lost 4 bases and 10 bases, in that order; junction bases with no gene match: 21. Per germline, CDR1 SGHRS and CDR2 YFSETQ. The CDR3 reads CASSLRDRAVLTLREQFF. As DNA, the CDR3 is TGCGCCAGCAGCCTCCGGGACAGGGCGGTGTTAACCCTCAGGGAGCAGTTCTTC.

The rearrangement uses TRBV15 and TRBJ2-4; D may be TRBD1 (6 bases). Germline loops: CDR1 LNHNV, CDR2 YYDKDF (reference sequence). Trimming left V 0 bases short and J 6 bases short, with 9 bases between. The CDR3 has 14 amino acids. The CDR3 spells CATSRETGRNIQYF. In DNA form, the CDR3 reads TGTGCCACCAGCAGAGAGACAGGACGAAACATTCAGTACTTC.

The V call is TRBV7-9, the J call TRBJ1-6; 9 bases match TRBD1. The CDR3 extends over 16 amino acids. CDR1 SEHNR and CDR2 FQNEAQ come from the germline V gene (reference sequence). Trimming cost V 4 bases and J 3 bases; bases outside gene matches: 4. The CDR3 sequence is CASSSGQGFYNSPLHF. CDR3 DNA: TGTGCCAGCAGCTCAGGACAGGGGTTCTATAATTCACCCCTCCACTTT.

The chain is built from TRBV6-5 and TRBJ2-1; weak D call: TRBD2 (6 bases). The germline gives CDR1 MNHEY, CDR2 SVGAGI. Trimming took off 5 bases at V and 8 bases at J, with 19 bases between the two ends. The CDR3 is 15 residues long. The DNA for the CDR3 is TGTGCCAGCAGTCCCGGGACTTCGGGAGCGGATGAGCAGTTCTTC. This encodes CASSPGTSGADEQFF.

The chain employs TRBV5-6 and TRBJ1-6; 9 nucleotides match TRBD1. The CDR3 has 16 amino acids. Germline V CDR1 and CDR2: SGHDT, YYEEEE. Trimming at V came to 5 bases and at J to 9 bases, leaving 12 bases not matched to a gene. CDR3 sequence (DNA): TGTGCCAGCAGACCTGCCGGACAGGGGAACCGTTCACCCCTCCACTTT. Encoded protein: CASRPAGQGNRSPLHF. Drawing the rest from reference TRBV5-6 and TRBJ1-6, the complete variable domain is DAGVTQSPTHLIKTRGQQVTLRCSPKSGHDTVSWYQQALGQGPQFIFQYYEEEERQRGNFPDRFSGHQFPNYSSELNVNALLLGDSALYLCASRPAGQGNRSPLHFGNGTRLTVT.

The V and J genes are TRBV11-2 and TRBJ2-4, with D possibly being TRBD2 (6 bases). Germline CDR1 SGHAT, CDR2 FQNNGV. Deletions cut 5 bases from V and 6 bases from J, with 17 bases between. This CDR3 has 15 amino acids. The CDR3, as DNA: TGTGCCAGCAGCCCTCGTTGGGGGGATGTAAACATTCAGTACTTC. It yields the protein CASSPRWGDVNIQYF.

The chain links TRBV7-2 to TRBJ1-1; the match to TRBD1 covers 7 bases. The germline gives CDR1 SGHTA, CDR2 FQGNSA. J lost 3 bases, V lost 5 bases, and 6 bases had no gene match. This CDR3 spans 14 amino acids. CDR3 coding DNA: TGTGCCAGCAGCCCGGCAGGGGGGCACACTGAAGCTTTCTTT. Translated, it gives CASSPAGGHTEAFF. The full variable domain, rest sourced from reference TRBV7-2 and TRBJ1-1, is GAGVSQSPSNKVTEKGKDVELRCDPISGHTALYWYRQSLGQGLEFLIYFQGNSAPDKSGLPSDRFSAERTGGSVSTLTIQRTQQEDSAVYLCASSPAGGHTEAFFGQGTRLTVV.

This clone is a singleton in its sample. CDR3 sequence (DNA): TGTGCCAGCCCCCGGACACCTCTCGGGGGCCAGTACTTC. This translates into CASPRTPLGGQYF. This chain links TRBV2 with TRBJ2-5, with D maybe TRBD2 (6 bases). The V end was cut by 8 bases, the J end by 10 bases, with 20 bases between. Germline CDR1 and CDR2: SNHLY and FYNNEI. This CDR3 is 13 amino acids long.

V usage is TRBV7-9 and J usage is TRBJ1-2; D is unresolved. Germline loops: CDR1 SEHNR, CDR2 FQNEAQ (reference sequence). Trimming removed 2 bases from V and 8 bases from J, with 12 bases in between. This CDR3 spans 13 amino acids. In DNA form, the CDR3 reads TGTGCCAGCAGCTTATCCCTAGGCCCGGGCTACACCTTC. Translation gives CASSLSLGPGYTF.

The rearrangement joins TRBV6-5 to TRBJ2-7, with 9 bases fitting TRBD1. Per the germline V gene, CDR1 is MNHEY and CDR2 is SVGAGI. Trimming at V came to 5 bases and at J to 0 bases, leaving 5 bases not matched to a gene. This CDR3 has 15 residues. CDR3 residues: CASSPGTGSSYEQYF. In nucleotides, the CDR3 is TGTGCCAGCAGTCCCGGGACAGGGAGCTCCTACGAGCAGTACTTC.

The CDR3 is CASSDIHNEKLFF. CDR3 DNA sequence: TGTGCCAGCTCCGACATTCATAATGAAAAACTGTTTTTT. The rearrangement links TRBV18 to TRBJ1-4; D unclear. V was trimmed by 6 bases and J by 4 bases, leaving 9 bases between them. CDR1 and CDR2 (germline): KGHSH, LQKENI. The CDR3 sequence is 13 residues long. The complete variable domain, with remaining parts taken from reference TRBV18 and TRBJ1-4, reads NAGVMQNPRHLVRRRGQEARLRCSPMKGHSHVYWYRQLPEEGLKFMVYLQKENIIDESGMPKERFSAEFPKEGPSILRIQQVVRGDSAAYFCASSDIHNEKLFFGSGTQLSVL.

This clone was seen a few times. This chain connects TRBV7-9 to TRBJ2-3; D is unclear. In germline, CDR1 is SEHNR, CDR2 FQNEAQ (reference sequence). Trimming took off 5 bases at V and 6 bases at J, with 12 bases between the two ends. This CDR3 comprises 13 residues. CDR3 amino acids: CASSPPARDTQYF. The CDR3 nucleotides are TGTGCCAGCAGCCCCCCGGCGAGGGATACGCAGTATTTT.